These 21 T cell receptor beta chains share one sample of origin, sequenced in a study of breast tumors, draining lymph nodes, adjacent tissues. The lymph nodes were axillary draining lymph nodes from breast cancer patients. TCRdb reprocessed the multiplex PCR reads via MiXCR and lists one record per CDR3 protein. The sample contains about 270,000 distinct CDR3 sequences, 30% to 35% of which appear only once. Sequences were obtained from axillary lymph node tissue. The receptors originated from a female donor with breast cancer. Some clones in this sample may be carry-over from other donors' samples.

The chain is built from TRBV11-2 and TRBJ1-5; D may be TRBD1 (6 bases). CDR1 and CDR2 (germline): SGHAT, FQNNGV. Trimming pared 0 bases from V and 6 bases from J, leaving 9 bases between. The CDR3 is 14 residues long. CDR3 protein: CASSLEGAAQPQHF. The CDR3 DNA is TGTGCCAGCAGCTTAGAGGGGGCCGCTCAGCCCCAGCATTTT.

This CDR3 reads CASSQSPGLAGGVIGETQYF. The CDR3 DNA sequence: TGTGCCAGCAGCCAAAGCCCGGGACTAGCGGGAGGAGTGATCGGGGAGACCCAGTACTTC. The V gene is TRBV11-2, the J gene TRBJ2-5; 15 nucleotides line up with TRBD2. Germline V gene lookup returns CDR1 SGHAT and CDR2 FQNNGV. Trimming cost V 5 bases and J 5 bases; bases outside gene matches: 18. CDR3 length equals 20 residues.

This clonotype came up many times. This rearrangement joins TRBV5-1 to TRBJ2-2; TRBD2 might be the D (6 bases). V lost 8 bases and J lost 2, with 22 bases in between. Looked up from germline, CDR1 is SGHRS and CDR2 is YFSETQ. The CDR3 contains 17 residues. The CDR3 DNA sequence: TGCGCCAGTGCATTTGACCCCGGGAGTATTAACACCGGGGAGCTGTTTTTT. Residues: CASAFDPGSINTGELFF.

The V gene is TRBV7-2, the J gene TRBJ1-6; TRBD1 matches 10 bases. Unmatched junction bases numbered 8, after V lost 2 bases and J lost 10 bases. CDR1 and CDR2 (germline): SGHTA, FQGNSA. This CDR3 region has 16 residues. CDR3 sequence reads: CASSLTGTGVKSPLHF. The CDR3, as DNA: TGTGCCAGCAGCTTAACCGGGACAGGGGTTAAATCACCCCTCCACTTT.

This clonotype was detected only once. CDR3: CASSYSWTSGGQAPDTQYF. The CDR3 DNA reads TGTGCCAGCAGTTACTCGTGGACTAGCGGGGGCCAAGCTCCAGATACGCAGTATTTT. The rearrangement uses TRBV19 and TRBJ2-3, with TRBD2 matching over 13 bases. Germline trimming cut 9 bases from V and 4 bases from J; bases unmatched to any gene: 19. The CDR3 loop spans 19 amino acids. Per the germline V gene, CDR1 is LNHDA and CDR2 is SQIVND (reference sequence). The variable domain in full, with the rest retrieved from reference TRBV19 and TRBJ2-3, is DGGITQSPKYLFRKEGQNVTLSCEQNLNHDAMYWYRQDPGQGLRLIYYSQIVNDFQKGDIAEGYSVSREKKESFPLTVTSAQKNPTAFYLCASSYSWTSGGQAPDTQYFGPGTRLTVL.

This clonotype turned up a few times. A much more abundant neighbour one base away suggests this may be a read error. This sequence joins TRBV20-1 and TRBJ2-2; 10 bases align to TRBD2. Germline-derived CDR1 and CDR2 are DFQATT and SNEGSKA (reference sequence). The length of the CDR3 is 19 residues. Trimming removed 6 bases from V and 0 bases from J; junction bases left unmatched: 16. CDR3 sequence (DNA): TGCAGTGCAACCATGCCCGGACTAGCGGCAGGGCCGAACACCGGGGAGCTGTTTTTT. Residues: CSATMPGLAAGPNTGELFF.

Ten or more counts support this clonotype. The chain uses TRBV4-1 and TRBJ2-5, with 7 bases aligning to TRBD1. Losses at the gene ends were 1 base for V and 5 bases for J; bases not matched to a gene: 7. The CDR3 has 15 residues. Looked up from germline, CDR1 is MGHRA and CDR2 is YSYEKL. The CDR3, as DNA: TGCGCCAGCAGCCAAGCGGGCAGGGGGATGGAGACCCAGTACTTC. Its translation: CASSQAGRGMETQYF.

This clonotype has just a few counts. This clone may be a read error of a much larger clone one base away. The V and J genes are TRBV9 and TRBJ1-6, with TRBD1 matching 8 bases. The CDR3 totals 15 residues. Germline lookup yields CDR1 SGDLS and CDR2 YYNGEE. The CDR3 DNA reads as TGTGCCAGCAGCTCCCGGACAGGGACAAATTCACCCCCCCACTTT. Its protein product is CASSSRTGTNSPPHF.

This clonotype came up many times. The J gene is TRBJ2-3, the V gene TRBV20-1; tentative D call: TRBD1 (6 bases). The CDR3 runs 15 residues. Per germline, CDR1 DFQATT and CDR2 SNEGSKA (reference sequence). V was shortened by 5 bases and J by 6 bases, with 21 bases between the two germline ends. The CDR3, as DNA: TGCAGTGCTGGTTTGAGCCGGCCTCAGGGGGATACGCAGTATTTT. This sequence encodes CSAGLSRPQGDTQYF.

This clonotype was seen at least ten times. The V and J genes are TRBV7-9 and TRBJ2-2, with no clear D. The V gene lost 10 bases and the J gene lost 0 bases, with 12 bases spanning the gap. Germline loops: CDR1 SEHNR, CDR2 FQNEAQ (reference sequence). The length of the CDR3 is 14 residues. CDR3 in DNA: TGTGCCAACTCCGGACGATCGAACACCGGGGAGCTGTTTTTT. Its translation is CANSGRSNTGELFF. The full variable domain, its missing parts supplied by reference TRBV7-9 and TRBJ2-2, is DTGVSQNPRHKITKRGQNVTFRCDPISEHNRLYWYRQTLGQGPEFLTYFQNEAQLEKSRLLSDRFSAERPKGSFSTLEIQRTEQGDSAMYLCANSGRSNTGELFFGEGSRLTVL.

As for this clonotype: Lacking the conserved final phenylalanine or tryptophan, this CDR3 likely reflects a read error. The chain recombines TRBV7-3 with TRBJ2-1, with D possibly being TRBD1 (6 bases). The germline V gene has CDR1 SGHTA and CDR2 FQGTGA. This CDR3 has 14 residues. Trimming pared 4 bases from V and 5 bases from J, leaving 12 bases between. As DNA, the CDR3 is TGTGCCAGCAGCTCTTCGGACAGCCACAATGAGCAGTTCCTC. Encoded protein: CASSSSDSHNEQFL.

Of note for this clonotype: This may come from a read error, since a much larger clone is one base off. As DNA, the CDR3 is TGCAGTGCTCACCAGGGCAAAATAGACCCAGGGTCCTACAATGAGCAGTTCTTC. Residues: CSAHQGKIDPGSYNEQFF. The rearrangement uses TRBV20-1 and TRBJ2-1, with D possibly being TRBD1 (5 bases). The CDR3 runs 18 residues. Per the germline V gene, CDR1 is DFQATT and CDR2 is SNEGSKA (reference sequence). The V gene lost 5 bases and the J gene lost 1 base, with 24 bases spanning the gap.

This clonotype showed up many times. CDR3 DNA: TGTGCCAGCAGCTTAGCTTCAGGGGGCTACGAGCAGTACTTC. Translating it yields CASSLASGGYEQYF. The V call is TRBV11-3, the J call TRBJ2-7, with 7 bases aligning to TRBD1. The germline gives CDR1 SGHNT, CDR2 YENEEA. The length of the CDR3 is 14 residues. Trimming removed 1 base from V and 3 bases from J; junction bases left unmatched: 3.

This clonotype has at least ten counts. The CDR3 coding sequence is TGTGCCAGTAGTATGAGGACAGGGGGCGGAGGAGAGACCCAGTACTTC. This codes for CASSMRTGGGGETQYF. V gene TRBV19 combines with J gene TRBJ2-5; 11 positions match TRBD1. CDR1 and CDR2 from the germline V gene are LNHDA and SQIVND (reference sequence). Trimming took 3 bases from V and 4 from J; bases not matched to a gene: 7. The CDR3 contains 16 residues. The full variable domain, completed using reference TRBV19 and TRBJ2-5, is DGGITQSPKYLFRKEGQNVTLSCEQNLNHDAMYWYRQDPGQGLRLIYYSQIVNDFQKGDIAEGYSVSREKKESFPLTVTSAQKNPTAFYLCASSMRTGGGGETQYFGPGTRLLVL.

In this sample, this clonotype turned up a few times. With a much larger clone just one base away, this may be a read error. The J gene is TRBJ2-3, the V gene TRBV5-4, with 8 positions matching TRBD1. The CDR3 is 15 residues long. In germline, CDR1 is SGHNT, CDR2 YYREEE (reference sequence). Trimming cost V 3 bases and J 3 bases; bases outside gene matches: 6. CDR3 protein: CASSSDRASTDTQYF. CDR3 DNA: TGTGCCAGCAGCTCGGACAGGGCATCTACAGATACGCAGTATTTT.

Remarks on this clonotype: A read error may explain this, as a much larger clone is one base away. The chain has TRBV20-1 and TRBJ2-5; TRBD1 matches 9 bases. CDR1 is DFQATT, CDR2 SNEGSKA, per germline (reference sequence). The CDR3 runs to 12 residues. The CDR3 nucleotides read TGCAGTACCGGGACAGGGTTGGAGACCCCGTACTTC. Its translation is CSTGTGLETPYF.

This clonotype was counted many times. This rearrangement joins TRBV5-1 to TRBJ2-7, with 7 positions matching TRBD1. Germline-derived CDR1 and CDR2 are SGHRS and YFSETQ. This CDR3 spans 15 amino acids. The junction had 8 bases not matched to a gene; V was cut back by 4 bases and J by 1 base. The CDR3 DNA is TGCGCCAGCAGCGCATCTCCGGGACAGTCCTACGAGCAGTACTTC. Translated: CASSASPGQSYEQYF.

Concerning this clonotype itself: This may stem from a read error, because a much larger clone lies one nucleotide away. The chain recombines TRBV13 with TRBJ2-5, with a tentative D call TRBD2 (6 bases). The DNA end is a closer match to TRBJ2-7, so the J assignment may be wrong. The germline gives CDR1 PRHDT, CDR2 FYEKMQ (reference sequence). CDR3 length: 15 amino acids. CDR3 nucleotide sequence: TGTGCCAGCAGCCCCGGGACTTGCGGCAACTACGAGCAGTACTTC. It specifies CASSPGTCGNYEQYF.

Comments on this clonotype: The CDR3 ends on some other residue instead of the conserved phenylalanine or tryptophan, so this is likely a read error. J is TRBJ1-2 and V is TRBV6-1, with TRBD1 identical over 9 bases. V dropped 6 bases and J dropped 6; count of bases not matched to a gene: 11. The germline CDR1 and CDR2 sequences are MNHNS and SASEGT. The CDR3 loop spans 15 amino acids. Here the CDR3 DNA reads TGTGCCAGCAGCGAGGAACAGGGGGCGTACAATGGCTACACCCTC. It specifies CASSEEQGAYNGYTL.

In its sample, this clonotype was seen once. The final CDR3 position lacks the conserved phenylalanine or tryptophan, pointing to a likely read error. The limits of the CDR3 on the DNA are not certain, so only TCRdb's listed CDR3 is given. The chain carries TRBV29-1 and TRBJ2-7. The germline gives CDR1 SQVTM, CDR2 ANQGSEA. Termini included, the CDR3 measures 13 amino acids. The CDR3 loop reads CSVAPTPRYERYS.

In this sample, this clonotype turned up many times. The chain's CDR3 is CSARKRAATNEKLFF. DNA of the CDR3: TGCAGTGCTAGAAAGCGAGCTGCAACTAATGAAAAACTGTTTTTT. The V gene is TRBV20-1, the J gene TRBJ1-4; unclear D gene. Germline lookup yields CDR1 DFQATT and CDR2 SNEGSKA (reference sequence). The CDR3 loop spans 15 amino acids. The V gene lost 2 bases and the J gene lost 0 bases, with 10 bases spanning the gap.